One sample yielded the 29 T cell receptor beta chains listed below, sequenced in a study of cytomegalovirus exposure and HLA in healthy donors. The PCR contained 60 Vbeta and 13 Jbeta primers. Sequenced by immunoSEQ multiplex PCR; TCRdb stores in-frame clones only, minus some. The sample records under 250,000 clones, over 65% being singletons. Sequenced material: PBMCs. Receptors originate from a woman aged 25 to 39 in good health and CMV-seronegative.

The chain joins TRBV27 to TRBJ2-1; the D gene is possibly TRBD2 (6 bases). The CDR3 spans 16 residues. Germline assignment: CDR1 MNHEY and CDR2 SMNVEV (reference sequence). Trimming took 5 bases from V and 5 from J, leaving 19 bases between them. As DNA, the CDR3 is TGTGCCAGCAGTCTGTTCCCGGATCCGGGGGACAATGAGCAGTTCTTC. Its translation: CASSLFPDPGDNEQFF.

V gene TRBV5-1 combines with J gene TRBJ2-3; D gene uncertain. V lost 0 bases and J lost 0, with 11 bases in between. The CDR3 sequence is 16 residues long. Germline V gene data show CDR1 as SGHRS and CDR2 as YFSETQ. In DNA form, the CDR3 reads TGCGCCAGCAGCTTGGCCGGGTCAGCTAGCACAGATACGCAGTATTTT. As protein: CASSLAGSASTDTQYF.

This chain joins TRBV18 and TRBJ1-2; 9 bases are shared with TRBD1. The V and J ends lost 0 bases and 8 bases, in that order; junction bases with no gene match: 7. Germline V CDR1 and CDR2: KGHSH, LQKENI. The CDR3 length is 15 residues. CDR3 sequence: CASSPPMSTGGGYTF. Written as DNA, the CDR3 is TGTGCCAGCTCACCACCGATGTCGACAGGGGGAGGCTACACCTTC.

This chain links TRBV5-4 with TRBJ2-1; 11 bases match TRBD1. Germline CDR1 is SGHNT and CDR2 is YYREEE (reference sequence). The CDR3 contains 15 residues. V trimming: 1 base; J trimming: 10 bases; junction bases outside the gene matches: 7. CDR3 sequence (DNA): TGTGCCAGCAGCTTGACAGGACAGGGGGCTTTGGAGCAGTTCTTC. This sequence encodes CASSLTGQGALEQFF.

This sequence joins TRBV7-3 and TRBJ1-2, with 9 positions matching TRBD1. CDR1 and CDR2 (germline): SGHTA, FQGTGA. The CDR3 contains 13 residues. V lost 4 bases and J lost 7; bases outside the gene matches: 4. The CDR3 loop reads CASSSRTGAGYTF. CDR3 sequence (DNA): TGTGCCAGCAGCTCACGGACAGGGGCTGGCTACACCTTC.

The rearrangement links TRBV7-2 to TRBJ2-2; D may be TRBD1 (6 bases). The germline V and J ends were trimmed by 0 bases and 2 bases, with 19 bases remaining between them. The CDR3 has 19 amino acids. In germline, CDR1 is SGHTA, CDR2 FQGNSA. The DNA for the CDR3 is TGTGCCAGCAGCTTAGCCAGGGGCGATGTTACCTTAAACACCGGGGAGCTGTTTTTT. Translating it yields CASSLARGDVTLNTGELFF.

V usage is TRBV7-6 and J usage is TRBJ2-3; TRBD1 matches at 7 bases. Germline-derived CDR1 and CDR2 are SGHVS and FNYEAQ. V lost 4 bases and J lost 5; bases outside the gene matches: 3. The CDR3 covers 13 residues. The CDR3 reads CASSSTGRDTQYF. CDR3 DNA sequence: TGTGCCAGCAGCTCGACAGGGCGAGATACGCAGTATTTT.

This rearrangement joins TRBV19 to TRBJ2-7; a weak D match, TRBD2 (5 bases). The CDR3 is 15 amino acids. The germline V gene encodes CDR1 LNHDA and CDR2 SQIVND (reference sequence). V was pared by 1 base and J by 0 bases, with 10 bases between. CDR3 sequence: CASSIGDYYSYEQYF. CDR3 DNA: TGTGCCAGTAGTATAGGTGACTACTACTCCTACGAGCAGTACTTC.

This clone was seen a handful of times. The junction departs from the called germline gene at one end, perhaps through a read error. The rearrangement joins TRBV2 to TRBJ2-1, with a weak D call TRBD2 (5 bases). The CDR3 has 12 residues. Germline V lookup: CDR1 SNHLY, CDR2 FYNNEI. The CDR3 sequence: CASSELRGRRLF. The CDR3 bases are TGTGCCAGCAGTGAATTACGGGGTCGAAGGCTCTTC.

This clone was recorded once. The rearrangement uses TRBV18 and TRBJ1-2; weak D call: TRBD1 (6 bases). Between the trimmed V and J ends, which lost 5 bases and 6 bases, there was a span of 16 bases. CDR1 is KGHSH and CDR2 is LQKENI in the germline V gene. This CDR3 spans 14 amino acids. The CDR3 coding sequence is TGTGCCAGCTCAGTTAATCAGGACAGCGATGGCTACACCTTC. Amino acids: CASSVNQDSDGYTF.

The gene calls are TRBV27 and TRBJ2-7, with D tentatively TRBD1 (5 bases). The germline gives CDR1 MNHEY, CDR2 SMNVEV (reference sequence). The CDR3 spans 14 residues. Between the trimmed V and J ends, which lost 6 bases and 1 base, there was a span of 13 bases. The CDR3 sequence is CASSKGSVSYEQYF. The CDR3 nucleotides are TGTGCCAGCAGCAAGGGGTCCGTTTCCTACGAGCAGTACTTC.

The CDR3, as DNA: TGTGCCAGCAGCCCAAGCGGGAACTACGAGCAGTACTTC. Translating it yields CASSPSGNYEQYF. The V and J genes are TRBV4-2 and TRBJ2-5; 7 positions agree with TRBD2. The DNA end is more similar to TRBJ2-7, so the J call may be wrong. The germline CDR1 and CDR2 sequences are LGHNA and YNFKEQ. The CDR3 sequence is 13 residues long.

The CDR3 DNA follows: TGTGCCAGCAGTGTGGACAGGGGGCGGTACGGGGAGCTGTTTTTT. Its translation is CASSVDRGRYGELFF. This chain links TRBV2 with TRBJ2-2; 11 bases line up with TRBD1. The V and J ends lost 4 bases and 7 bases, in that order; junction bases with no gene match: 5. The CDR3 runs 15 residues. Germline values: CDR1 SNHLY, CDR2 FYNNEI.

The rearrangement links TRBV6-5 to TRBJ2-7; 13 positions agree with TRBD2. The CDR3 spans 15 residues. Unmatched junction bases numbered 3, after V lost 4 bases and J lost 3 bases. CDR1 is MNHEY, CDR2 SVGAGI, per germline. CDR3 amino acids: CASSSRLAGGYEQYF. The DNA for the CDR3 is TGTGCCAGCAGTTCTAGACTAGCGGGGGGCTACGAGCAGTACTTC.

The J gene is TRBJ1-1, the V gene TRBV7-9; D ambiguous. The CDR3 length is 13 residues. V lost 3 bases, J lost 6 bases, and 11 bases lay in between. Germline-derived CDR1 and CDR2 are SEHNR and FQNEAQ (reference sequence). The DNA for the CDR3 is TGTGCCAGCAGCTTGTTGTCAGCGGCTGAAGCTTTCTTT. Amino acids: CASSLLSAAEAFF.

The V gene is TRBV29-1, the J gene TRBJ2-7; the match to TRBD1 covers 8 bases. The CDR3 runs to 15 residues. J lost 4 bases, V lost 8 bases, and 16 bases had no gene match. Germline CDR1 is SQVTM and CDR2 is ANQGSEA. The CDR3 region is CSPAQGALSFYEQYF. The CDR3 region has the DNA TGCAGCCCCGCTCAGGGGGCCCTATCCTTTTACGAGCAGTACTTC.

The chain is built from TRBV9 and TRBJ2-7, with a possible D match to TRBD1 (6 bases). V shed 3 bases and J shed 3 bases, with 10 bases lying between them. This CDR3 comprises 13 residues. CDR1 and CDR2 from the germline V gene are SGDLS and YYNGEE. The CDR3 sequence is CASSGLTGYEQYF. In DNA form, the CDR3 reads TGTGCCAGCAGCGGACTGACAGGCTACGAGCAGTACTTC. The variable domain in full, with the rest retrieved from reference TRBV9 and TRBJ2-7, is DSGVTQTPKHLITATGQRVTLRCSPRSGDLSVYWYQQSLDQGLQFLIQYYNGEERAKGNILERFSAQQFPDLHSELNLSSLELGDSALYFCASSGLTGYEQYFGPGTRLTVT.

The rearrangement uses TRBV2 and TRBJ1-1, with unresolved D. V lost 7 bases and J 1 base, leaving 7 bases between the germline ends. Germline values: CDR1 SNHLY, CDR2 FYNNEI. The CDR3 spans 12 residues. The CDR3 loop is CASKEGNTEAFF. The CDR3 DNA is TGTGCCAGCAAGGAGGGGAACACTGAAGCTTTCTTT.

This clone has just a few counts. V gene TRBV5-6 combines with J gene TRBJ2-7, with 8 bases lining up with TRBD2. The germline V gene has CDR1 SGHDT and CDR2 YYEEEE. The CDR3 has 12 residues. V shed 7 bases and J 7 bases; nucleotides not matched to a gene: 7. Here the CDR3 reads CASPAGVGEQYF. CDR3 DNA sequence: TGTGCCAGCCCAGCGGGAGTGGGGGAGCAGTACTTC.

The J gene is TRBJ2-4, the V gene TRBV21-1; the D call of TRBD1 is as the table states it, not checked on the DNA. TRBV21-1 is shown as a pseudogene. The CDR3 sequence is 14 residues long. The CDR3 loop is CASSVDRVGNIQYF. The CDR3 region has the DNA TGTGCCAGCTCAGTAGACAGGGTTGGAAACATTCAGTACTTC.

CDR3 sequence: CASSLDIGEAGGYGYTF. The CDR3 bases are TGTGCCAGCAGCTTAGATATCGGTGAGGCAGGGGGCTATGGCTACACCTTC. This chain joins TRBV7-9 and TRBJ1-2, with 7 bases lining up with TRBD1. V lost 1 base and J lost 4; bases outside the gene matches: 12. Germline V lookup: CDR1 SEHNR, CDR2 FQNEAQ (reference sequence). CDR3 length equals 17 residues.

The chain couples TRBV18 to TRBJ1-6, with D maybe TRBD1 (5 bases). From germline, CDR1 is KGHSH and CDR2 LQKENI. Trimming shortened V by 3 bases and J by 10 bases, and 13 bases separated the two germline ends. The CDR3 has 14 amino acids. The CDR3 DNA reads TGTGCCAGCTCACCTTCAGGGCCCCCATCACCCCTCCACTTT. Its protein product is CASSPSGPPSPLHF.

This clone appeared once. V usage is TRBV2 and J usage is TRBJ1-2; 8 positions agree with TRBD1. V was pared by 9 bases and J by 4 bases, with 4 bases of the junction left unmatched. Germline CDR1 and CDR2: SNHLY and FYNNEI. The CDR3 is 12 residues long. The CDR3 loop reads CARAGQVYGYTF. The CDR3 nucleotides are TGTGCCAGGGCGGGACAGGTCTATGGCTACACCTTC.

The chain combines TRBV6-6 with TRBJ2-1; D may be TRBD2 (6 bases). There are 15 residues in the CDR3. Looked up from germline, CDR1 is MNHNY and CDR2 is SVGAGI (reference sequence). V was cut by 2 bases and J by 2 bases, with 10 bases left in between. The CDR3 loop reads CASSYGGLAYNEQFF. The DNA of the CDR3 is TGTGCCAGCAGTTACGGGGGGTTGGCCTACAATGAGCAGTTCTTC.

The CDR3 loop reads CASSQGNTEAFF. The CDR3, as DNA: TGTGCCAGCAGCCAGGGGAACACTGAAGCTTTCTTT. The gene calls are TRBV6-4 and TRBJ1-1; tentatively, D is TRBD1 (5 bases). V was clipped by 6 bases and J by 1 base, with 6 bases between them. This CDR3 is 12 amino acids long. CDR1 and CDR2 from the germline V gene are MRHNA and SNTAGT.

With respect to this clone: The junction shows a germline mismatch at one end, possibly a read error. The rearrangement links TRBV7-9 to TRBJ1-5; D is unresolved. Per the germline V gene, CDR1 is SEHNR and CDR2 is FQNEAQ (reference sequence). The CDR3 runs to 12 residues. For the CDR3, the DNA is TGTTCCAGCAGCCATAGCAATCAGCCCCAGCATTTT. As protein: CSSSHSNQPQHF.

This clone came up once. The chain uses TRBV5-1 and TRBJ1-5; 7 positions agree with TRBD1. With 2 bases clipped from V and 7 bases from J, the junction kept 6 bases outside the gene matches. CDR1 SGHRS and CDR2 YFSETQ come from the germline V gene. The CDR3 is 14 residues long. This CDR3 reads CASSFGTEGQPQHF. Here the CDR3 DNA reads TGCGCCAGCAGCTTCGGGACAGAAGGGCAGCCCCAGCATTTT.

In nucleotides, the CDR3 is TGTGCCAGCAGCACAGCGGGTGGGGACCCCGCCTACGAGCAGTACTTC. It translates to CASSTAGGDPAYEQYF. The chain is built from TRBV7-2 and TRBJ2-7, with a tentative D call TRBD2 (6 bases). The V gene's germline CDR1 is SGHTA and CDR2 FQGNSA. Deletions cut 5 bases from V and 2 bases from J, with 19 bases between. The CDR3 length is 16 residues.

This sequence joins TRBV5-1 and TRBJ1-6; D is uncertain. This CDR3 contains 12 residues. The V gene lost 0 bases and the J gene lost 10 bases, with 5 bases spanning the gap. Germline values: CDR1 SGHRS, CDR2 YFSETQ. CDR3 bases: TGCGCCAGCAGCTTGGGGCGGTCACCCCTCCACTTT. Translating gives CASSLGRSPLHF. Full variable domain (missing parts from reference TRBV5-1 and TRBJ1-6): KAGVTQTPRYLIKTRGQQVTLSCSPISGHRSVSWYQQTPGQGLQFLFEYFSETQRNKGNFPGRFSGRQFSNSRSEMNVSTLELGDSALYLCASSLGRSPLHFGNGTRLTVT.